Listed below are T cell receptor beta chains from one sample, sequenced in a study of technical replicates of blood from a handful of donors. Only in-frame clones appear in the TCRdb table, and some are missing; sequencing was by immunoSEQ multiplex PCR. The sample has under 100,000 clones, 94% seen once; the top ten hold about 0.26%. The sample consisted of T cells isolated from PBMCs. The receptors originated from a human donor in good health. Each CDR3 is given with its conserved first and last residue. The order of the fields is clone size, D gene, J gene, V gene, CDR3 protein, CDR3 DNA. The D gene is left open where the match is weak. Clone size is given for some rows only: seen once, a few or many times, or a class if the clone is expanded.

- | - | TRBJ2-5 | TRBV7-2 | CASSDPNRETQYF | TGTGCCAGCAGCGACCCGAACAGAGAGACCCAGTACTTC
- | - | TRBJ2-1 | TRBV4-1 | CASSQGASNPYEQFF | TGCGCCAGCAGCCAAGGGGCTAGCAATCCCTATGAGCAGTTCTTC
- | - | TRBJ2-5 | TRBV4-1 | CASSQGLTDGTQYF | TGCGCCAGCAGCCAGGGTCTAACAGACGGGACCCAGTACTTC
- | - | TRBJ2-1 | TRBV11-3 | CASSQGYEQFF | TGTGCCAGCAGCCAGGGGTATGAGCAGTTCTTC
- | - | TRBJ2-7 | TRBV7-9 | CASSFPELGYEGHEQYF | TGTGCCAGCAGCTTCCCTGAATTGGGGTACGAGGGCCACGAGCAGTACTTC
- | - | TRBJ2-6 | TRBV5-1 | CASSMGIRTGANVLTF | TGCGCCAGCAGCATGGGTATCCGTACTGGGGCCAACGTCCTGACTTTC
- | - | TRBJ1-1 | TRBV5-4 | CASSPLRGTRNTEAFF | TGTGCCAGCAGCCCGCTGAGGGGGACGCGAAACACTGAAGCTTTCTTT
- | TRBD2 | TRBJ2-6 | TRBV5-8 | CASIRSGTSGANVLTF | TGTGCCAGCATCCGTAGCGGGACCTCTGGGGCCAACGTCCTGACTTTC
- | TRBD2 | TRBJ2-5 | TRBV2 | CAYNGGLAGGQGGETQYF | TGTGCCTACAATGGGGGACTAGCGGGGGGCCAAGGGGGAGAGACCCAGTACTTC
- | - | TRBJ1-6 | TRBV7-9 | CASSLVMSTYWNSPLHF | TGTGCCAGCAGCTTAGTCATGAGCACTTATTGGAATTCACCCCTCCACTTT
- | - | TRBJ2-7 | TRBV11-3 | CASSPRKGESNYEQYF | TGTGCCAGCAGCCCCCGGAAGGGGGAGTCTAACTACGAGCAGTACTTC
few | - | TRBJ2-6 | TRBV2 | CASRSSGANVLTF | TGTGCCAGCCGCAGCTCTGGGGCCAACGTCCTGACTTTC
- | TRBD1 | TRBJ2-1 | TRBV28 | CASQGQGAYNEQFF | TGTGCCAGCCAGGGACAGGGCGCATACAATGAGCAGTTCTTC
once | - | TRBJ2-1 | TRBV30 | CAWSKRRGLYNEQFF | TGTGCCTGGAGTAAGAGGAGGGGATTATACAATGAGCAGTTCTTC
- | - | TRBJ2-1 | TRBV6-1 | CASTLVMGAYNEQFF | TGTGCCAGCACCTTAGTGATGGGAGCCTACAATGAGCAGTTCTTC
- | TRBD1 | TRBJ1-4 | TRBV9 | CASSAGQGNEKLFF | TGTGCCAGCAGCGCCGGACAGGGCAACGAAAAACTGTTTTTT
- | TRBD1 | TRBJ2-7 | TRBV18 | CASSPATGTHEQYF | TGTGCCAGCTCACCAGCGACAGGGACCCACGAGCAGTACTTC
- | - | TRBJ2-7 | TRBV19 | CASSMEPYEQYF | TGTGCCAGTAGTATGGAGCCGTACGAGCAGTACTTC
- | TRBD1 | TRBJ2-7 | TRBV5-1 | CASSLYGQGNSYEQYF | TGCGCCAGCAGCCTCTATGGACAGGGTAACTCCTACGAGCAGTACTTC
- | - | TRBJ1-1 | TRBV5-1 | CASSLGGRSTEAFF | TGCGCCAGCAGCTTGGGGGGCAGGTCAACTGAAGCTTTCTTT
- | TRBD2 | TRBJ2-1 | TRBV28 | CASSQLAVGSYNEQFF | TGTGCCAGCAGCCAACTAGCGGTGGGCTCCTACAATGAGCAGTTCTTC
- | - | TRBJ1-1 | TRBV25-1 | CASSPPSIAMNTEAFF | TGTGCCAGCAGTCCCCCGTCCATAGCCATGAACACTGAAGCTTTCTTT
- | - | TRBJ1-6 | TRBV6-1 | CASSRTLYNSPLHF | TGTGCCAGCAGTCGGACTTTATATAATTCACCCCTCCACTTT
- | - | TRBJ1-5 | TRBV27 | CASSLSTINQPQHF | TGTGCCAGCAGTTTATCGACTATCAATCAGCCCCAGCATTTT
- | TRBD1 | TRBJ2-7 | TRBV5-1 | CASSSSPGQRFDEQYF | TGCGCCAGCAGCTCGTCACCGGGACAGAGATTCGACGAGCAGTACTTC
- | TRBD1 | TRBJ2-7 | TRBV10-3 | CAITEGQGLYEQYF | TGTGCCATCACCGAGGGACAGGGATTGTACGAGCAGTACTTC
- | TRBD1 | TRBJ2-3 | TRBV14 | CASRNIPGQDPDTQYF | TGTGCCAGCAGAAATATACCGGGACAGGACCCCGATACGCAGTATTTT
- | - | TRBJ2-1 | TRBV7-7 | CASSRSASADSEQFF | TGTGCCAGCAGCCGGAGTGCTAGCGCGGACTCTGAGCAGTTCTTC
once | TRBD1 | TRBJ2-7 | TRBV19 | CASSMRTGGGYEQYF | TGTGCCAGTAGTATGCGGACAGGGGGCGGCTACGAGCAGTACTTC
- | TRBD1 | TRBJ1-2 | TRBV18 | CASSLILDRARGGYTF | TGTGCCAGCTCACTCATCCTGGACAGGGCGAGGGGTGGCTACACCTTC
- | TRBD1 | TRBJ1-5 | TRBV28 | CASRAITGGVGQPQHF | TGTGCCAGCAGAGCCATAACAGGGGGTGTGGGTCAGCCCCAGCATTTT
once | TRBD1 | TRBJ2-2 | TRBV4-1 | CASSRPGQGTGELFF | TGCGCCAGCAGCCGCCCGGGACAGGGCACCGGGGAGCTGTTTTTT
- | TRBD1 | TRBJ2-5 | TRBV5-1 | CASSHQQGAAETQYF | TGCGCCAGCAGCCATCAACAGGGGGCCGCAGAGACCCAGTACTTC
- | TRBD2 | TRBJ2-7 | TRBV10-3 | CAISEQRGISYEQYF | TGTGCCATCTCGGAGCAGCGGGGGATCTCCTACGAGCAGTACTTC
- | - | TRBJ2-7 | TRBV19 | CASSRDGSYEQYF | TGTGCCAGTAGTAGAGACGGCTCCTACGAGCAGTACTTC
- | - | TRBJ1-1 | TRBV4-1 | CASSQNRADWTEAFF | TGCGCCAGCAGCCAAAACAGGGCTGACTGGACTGAAGCTTTCTTT
- | TRBD1 | TRBJ1-2 | TRBV28 | CASSPGYRGAPPDGYTF | TGTGCCAGCAGTCCAGGGTACAGGGGCGCACCGCCGGATGGCTACACCTTC
- | - | TRBJ2-1 | TRBV19 | CASSLAGISYNEQFF | TGTGCCAGTAGTTTGGCGGGGATCTCCTACAATGAGCAGTTCTTC
- | TRBD1 | TRBJ1-5 | TRBV27 | CASSRQGASNQPQHF | TGTGCCAGCAGTAGACAGGGCGCCAGCAATCAGCCCCAGCATTTT
- | TRBD1 | TRBJ1-1 | TRBV27 | CASSNLEQGAPTEAFF | TGTGCCAGCAGTAATCTAGAACAGGGGGCGCCCACTGAAGCTTTCTTT
- | TRBD2 | TRBJ2-1 | TRBV5-8 | CASSFNRAGLISDEQFF | TGTGCCAGCAGCTTCAATCGGGCGGGACTAATAAGTGATGAGCAGTTCTTC
few | TRBD1 | TRBJ2-3 | TRBV5-1 | CASSAQRQGENIWTDTQYF | TGCGCCAGCAGCGCCCAACGACAGGGGGAAAATATATGGACAGATACGCAGTATTTT
- | TRBD2 | TRBJ2-5 | TRBV29-1 | CSVGDSGSKRYF | TGCAGCGTTGGTGATAGCGGGAGTAAACGGTACTTC
- | - | TRBJ1-1 | TRBV4-1 | CASSPPLNTEAFF | TGCGCCAGCAGCCCCCCATTGAACACTGAAGCTTTCTTT
- | - | TRBJ1-1 | TRBV5-1 | CASSLTGTNTEAFF | TGCGCCAGCAGCTTGACAGGGACGAACACTGAAGCTTTCTTT
- | - | TRBJ1-3 | TRBV19 | CASSISVSGNTIYF | TGTGCCAGTAGTATCTCAGTATCTGGAAACACCATATATTTT
- | TRBD2 | TRBJ2-7 | TRBV5-6 | CASSLPSGGRGDYEQYF | TGTGCCAGCAGCTTGCCTAGCGGGGGTCGGGGTGACTACGAGCAGTACTTC
- | TRBD1 | TRBJ2-2 | TRBV6-1 | CASSEVNRGTGELFF | TGTGCCAGCAGTGAAGTAAACAGGGGGACCGGGGAGCTGTTTTTT
- | - | TRBJ2-3 | TRBV7-2 | CASSLQANRRDTQYF | TGTGCCAGCAGCTTACAAGCCAACCGGAGGGATACGCAGTATTTT
- | - | TRBJ1-2 | TRBV7-8 | CASSLGLRGSGGYTF | TGTGCCAGCAGCTTAGGGCTTAGGGGGTCGGGCGGCTACACCTTC
once | TRBD2 | TRBJ2-7 | TRBV29-1 | CSVETSGRRGYEQYF | TGCAGCGTTGAAACTAGCGGGAGGAGGGGCTACGAGCAGTACTTC
- | - | TRBJ2-5 | TRBV21-1 | CASSKSRQETQYF | TGTGCCAGCAGCAAGAGCAGGCAAGAGACCCAGTACTTC
- | TRBD1 | TRBJ1-2 | TRBV28 | CASSLQTGMRNGYTF | TGTGCCAGCAGCCTGCAGACAGGGATGAGAAATGGCTACACCTTC
- | - | TRBJ1-1 | TRBV19 | CASSRSAGNTEAFF | TGTGCCAGTAGTAGGTCCGCAGGGAACACTGAAGCTTTCTTT
- | - | TRBJ2-7 | TRBV19 | CASSITEAGGYEQYF | TGTGCCAGTAGTATAACAGAGGCAGGAGGCTACGAGCAGTACTTC
- | - | TRBJ2-2 | TRBV10-1 | CASSNFVGELFF | TGCGCCAGCAGTAATTTCGTCGGGGAGCTGTTTTTT
- | TRBD2 | TRBJ2-3 | TRBV30 | CAWSVSGLAGSTDTQYF | TGTGCCTGGAGTGTATCTGGACTAGCGGGGAGCACAGATACGCAGTATTTT
once | TRBD2 | TRBJ2-5 | TRBV10-3 | CAISGRDYESQETQYF | TGTGCCATCAGTGGACGGGACTACGAGAGCCAAGAGACCCAGTACTTC
- | - | TRBJ2-3 | TRBV2 | CASSDNRGVSTDTQYF | TGTGCCAGCAGCGATAATAGAGGAGTGAGTACAGATACGCAGTATTTT